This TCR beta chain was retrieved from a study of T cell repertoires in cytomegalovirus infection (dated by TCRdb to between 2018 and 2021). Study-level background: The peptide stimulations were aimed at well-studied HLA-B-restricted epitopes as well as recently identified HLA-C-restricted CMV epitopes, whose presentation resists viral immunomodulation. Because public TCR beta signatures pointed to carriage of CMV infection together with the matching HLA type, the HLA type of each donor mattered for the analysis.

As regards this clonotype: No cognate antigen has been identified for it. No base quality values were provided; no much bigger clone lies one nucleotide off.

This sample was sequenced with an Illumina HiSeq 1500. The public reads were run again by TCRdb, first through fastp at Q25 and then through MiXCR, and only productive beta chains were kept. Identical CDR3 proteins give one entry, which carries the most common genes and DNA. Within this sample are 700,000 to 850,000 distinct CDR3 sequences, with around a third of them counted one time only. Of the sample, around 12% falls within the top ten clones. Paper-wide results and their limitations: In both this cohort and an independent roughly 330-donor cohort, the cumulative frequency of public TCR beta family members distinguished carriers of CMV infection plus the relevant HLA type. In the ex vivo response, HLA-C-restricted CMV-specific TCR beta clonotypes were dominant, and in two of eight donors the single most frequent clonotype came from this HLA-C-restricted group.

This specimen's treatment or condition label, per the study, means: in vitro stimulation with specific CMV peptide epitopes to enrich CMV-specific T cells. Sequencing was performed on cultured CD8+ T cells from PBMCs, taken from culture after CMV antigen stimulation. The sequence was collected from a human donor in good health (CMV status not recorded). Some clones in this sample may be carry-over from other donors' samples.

The sequence in DNA is TGCGCCAGCAGCCTGATGAGCTCCTATAATTCACCCCTCCACTTT. Its product reads: CASSLMSSYNSPLHF. The V and J genes are TRBV4-1 and TRBJ1-6; no D segment can be confidently identified. Reading the germline V gene gives CDR1 MGHRA and CDR2 YSYEKL. Reading from cysteine to phenylalanine, the CDR3 counts 15 amino acids. The DNA shown is the 45-base CDR3, in frame from base 1. The germline ends are 7 bases apart after V is trimmed by 4 bases and J by 0 bases.